This record looks at one T cell receptor beta chain sequence and its context. Its binding antigen is unknown. Base qualities are not at hand, and no much larger clone is one base apart. The data belong to a study of blood T cell repertoires in COVID-19 (dated by TCRdb to the early 2020s). With regard to the full study: Samples covering the acute and convalescent phases of COVID-19 were provided by collaborators in the United States, Italy and Spain. The material from the prospective study consisted of cDNA or gDNA derived from T cells, B-cell-depleted T cells, or PBMCs. Deeply sampled blood TCRbeta repertoires from subjects exposed to, actively infected with, or recovered from COVID-19 were included in the dataset. The repertoires were made available in a free public database intended to serve as a resource for research on the immune response to SARS-CoV-2. The samples were drawn from the first 160 participants of the ongoing ImmuneRACE study and from roughly 1,300 subjects provided by 6 global collaborators. A de-identified subject ID, COVID-19 status, age in years and sex were almost always included in the sample metadata. Where HLA class I and class II types were available, the types were taken from metadata supplied by the sample provider, not from assay-based typing. Beyond this particular receptor, the publication reports: How much clinical and demographic metadata was included differed by source and by participant, and the metadata was provided uncurated.

Collaborating institutions collected whole blood in K2EDTA tubes following their own protocols. For TCRbeta analysis, collaborator samples were shipped as frozen whole blood, as isolated PBMCs, or as DNA extracted from either sample type. TCRbeta CDR3 regions were amplified from genomic DNA by means of the immunoSEQ Assay, a bias-controlled multiplex PCR. The study's processing was this. Within the assay, amplification of reference gene primers was used to estimate how many nucleated cells each sample contained. Sequence reads were collapsed and filtered to measure the absolute abundance of every unique TCRbeta CDR3 rearrangement. Productive Simpson clonality was computed per sample as the square root of Simpson's diversity index over productive rearrangements. Not all clones reach the TCRdb copy of this immuneACCESS table, which keeps in-frame sequences only. Checked studies attribute under half of the gap to unresolved V genes and leave the rest unexplained. V, J and clone size derive from that table, while D and trimming were established from the DNA sequence. Here the sample has about 150,000 clones; around 86% occur a single time. Together, the top ten hold about 8.4% of the sample.

V trim: 4 bases; J trim: 6 bases; unmatched bases: 5. Sequences SNHLY (CDR1) and FYNNEI (CDR2) are obtained from the germline V gene. Including the terminal cysteine and phenylalanine, the CDR3 comprises 14 residues. The read is trimmed to its CDR3 DNA, 42 bases read in frame from base 1. This TCR was recovered from an older woman with active or convalescent COVID-19. The chain links TRBV2 with TRBJ2-7; 11 central bases correspond to TRBD1. The specimen sequenced was peripheral blood. For the CDR3, the sequence is CASSGDRGTPEQYF. The sequence in DNA is TGTGCCAGCAGTGGGGACAGGGGGACACCCGAGCAGTACTTC. With the rest looked up from the reference TRBV2 and TRBJ2-7 genes rather than sequenced, the full variable domain is EPEVTQTPSHQVTQMGQEVILRCVPISNHLYFYWYRQILGQKVEFLVSFYNNEISEKSEIFDDQFSVERPDGSNFTLKIRSTKLEDSAMYFCASSGDRGTPEQYFGPGTRLTVT.